This T cell receptor (beta chain) was profiled in a study of cytomegalovirus exposure and HLA in healthy donors. Concerning this clone itself: The germline gene is not matched at one end of the junction; a read error may be the cause.

The PCR contained 60 Vbeta and 13 Jbeta primers. Assay: immunoSEQ multiplex PCR; the TCRdb copy retains only in-frame clones and omits some. The sample contains about 92,000 clones, 81% of which appear only once. The germline CDR1 and CDR2 sequences are MGHRA and YSYEKL. There are 11 residues in the CDR3. The receptor's source is a girl aged 2-15 years in good health and CMV-seropositive. The V and J genes are TRBV4-1 and TRBJ1-1; 8 nucleotides align to TRBD1. Sequencing was performed on PBMCs. CDR3 protein: CASSLDRVTIF. Written as DNA, the CDR3 is TGCGCCAGCAGCCTGGACAGGGTCACGATCTTT.